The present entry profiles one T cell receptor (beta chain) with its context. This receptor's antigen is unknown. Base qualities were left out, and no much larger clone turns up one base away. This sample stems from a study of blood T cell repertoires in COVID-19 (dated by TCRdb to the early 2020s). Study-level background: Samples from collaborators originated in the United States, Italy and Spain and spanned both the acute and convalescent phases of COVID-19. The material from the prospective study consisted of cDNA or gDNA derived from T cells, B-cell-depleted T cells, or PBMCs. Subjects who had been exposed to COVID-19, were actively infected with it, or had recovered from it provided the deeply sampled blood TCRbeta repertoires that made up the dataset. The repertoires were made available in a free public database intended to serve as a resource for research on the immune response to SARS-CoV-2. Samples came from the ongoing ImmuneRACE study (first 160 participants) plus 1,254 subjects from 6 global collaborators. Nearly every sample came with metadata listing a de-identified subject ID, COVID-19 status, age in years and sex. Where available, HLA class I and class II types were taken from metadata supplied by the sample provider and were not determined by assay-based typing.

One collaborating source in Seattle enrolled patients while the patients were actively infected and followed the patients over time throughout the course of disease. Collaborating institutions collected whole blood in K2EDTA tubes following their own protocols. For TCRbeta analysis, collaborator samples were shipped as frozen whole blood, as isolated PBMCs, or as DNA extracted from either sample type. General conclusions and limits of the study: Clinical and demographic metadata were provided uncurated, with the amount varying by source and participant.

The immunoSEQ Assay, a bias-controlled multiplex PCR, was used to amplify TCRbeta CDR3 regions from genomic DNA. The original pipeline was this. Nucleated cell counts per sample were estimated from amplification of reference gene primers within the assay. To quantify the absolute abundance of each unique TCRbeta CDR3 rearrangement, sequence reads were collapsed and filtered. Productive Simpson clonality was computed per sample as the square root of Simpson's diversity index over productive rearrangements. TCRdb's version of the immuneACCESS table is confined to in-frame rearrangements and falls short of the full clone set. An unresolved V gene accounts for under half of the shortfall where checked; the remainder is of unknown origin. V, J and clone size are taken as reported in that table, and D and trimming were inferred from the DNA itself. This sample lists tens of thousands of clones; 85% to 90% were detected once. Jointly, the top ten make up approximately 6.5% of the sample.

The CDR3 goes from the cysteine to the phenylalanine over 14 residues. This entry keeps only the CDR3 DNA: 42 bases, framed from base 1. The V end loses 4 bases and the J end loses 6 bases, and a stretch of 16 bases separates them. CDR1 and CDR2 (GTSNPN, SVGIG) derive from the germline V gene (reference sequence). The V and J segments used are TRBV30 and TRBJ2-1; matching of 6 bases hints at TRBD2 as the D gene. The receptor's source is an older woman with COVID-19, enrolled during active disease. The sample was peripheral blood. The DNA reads TGTGCCTGGACTATGGGGGGACGTGGCAATGAGCAGTTCTTC. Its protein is CAWTMGGRGNEQFF. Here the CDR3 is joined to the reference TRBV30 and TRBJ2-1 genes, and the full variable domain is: SQTIHQWPATLVQPVGSPLSLECTVEGTSNPNLYWYRQAAGRGLQLLFYSVGIGQISSEVPQNLSASRPQDRQFILSSKKLLLSDSGFYLCAWTMGGRGNEQFFGPGTRLTVL.